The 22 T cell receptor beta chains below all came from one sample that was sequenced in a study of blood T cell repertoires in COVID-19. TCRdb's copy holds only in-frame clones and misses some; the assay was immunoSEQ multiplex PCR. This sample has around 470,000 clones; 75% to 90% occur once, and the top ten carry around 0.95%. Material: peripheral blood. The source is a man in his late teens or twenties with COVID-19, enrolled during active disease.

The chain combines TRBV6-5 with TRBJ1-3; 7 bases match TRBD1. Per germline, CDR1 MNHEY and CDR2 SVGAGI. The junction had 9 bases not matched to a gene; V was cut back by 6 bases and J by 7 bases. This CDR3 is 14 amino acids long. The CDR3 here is CASSHDREGNTIYF. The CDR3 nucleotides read TGTGCCAGCAGCCATGACAGGGAAGGGAACACCATATATTTT.

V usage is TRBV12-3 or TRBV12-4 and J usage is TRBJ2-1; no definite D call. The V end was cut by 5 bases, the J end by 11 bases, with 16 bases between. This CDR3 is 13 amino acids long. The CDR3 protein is CASSPRVGYKQFF. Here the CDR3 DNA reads TGTGCCAGCAGTCCTAGAGTAGGCTATAAGCAGTTCTTC.

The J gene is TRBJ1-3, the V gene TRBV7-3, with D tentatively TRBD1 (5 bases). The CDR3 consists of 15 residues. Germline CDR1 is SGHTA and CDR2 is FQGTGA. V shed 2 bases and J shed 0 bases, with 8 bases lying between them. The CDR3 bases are TGTGCCAGCAGCTTACGAGACAGCTCTGGAAACACCATATATTTT. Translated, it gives CASSLRDSSGNTIYF.

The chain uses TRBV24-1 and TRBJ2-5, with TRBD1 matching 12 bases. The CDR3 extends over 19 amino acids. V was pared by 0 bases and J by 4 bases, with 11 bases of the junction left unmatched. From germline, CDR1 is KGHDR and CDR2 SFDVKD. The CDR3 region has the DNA TGTGCCACCAGTGATTTGCAGGGACAGGGGGCGCTTCTAGCAGAGACCCAGTACTTC. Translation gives CATSDLQGQGALLAETQYF.

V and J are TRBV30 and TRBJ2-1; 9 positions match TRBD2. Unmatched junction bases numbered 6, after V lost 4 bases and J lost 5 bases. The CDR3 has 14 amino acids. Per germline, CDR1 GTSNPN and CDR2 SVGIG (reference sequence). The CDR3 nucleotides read TGTGCCTGGAATAGCGGGAGCTGGAACAATGAGCAGTTCTTC. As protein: CAWNSGSWNNEQFF.

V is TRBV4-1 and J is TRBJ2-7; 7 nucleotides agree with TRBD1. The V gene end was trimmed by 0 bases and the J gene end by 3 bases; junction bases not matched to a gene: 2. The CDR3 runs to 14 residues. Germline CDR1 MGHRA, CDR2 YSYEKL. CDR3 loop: CASSQDDRDYEQYF. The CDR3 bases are TGCGCCAGCAGCCAAGACGACAGGGACTACGAGCAGTACTTC.

CDR3 in DNA: TGCACCAGCAGCCAAGCGCAGGGCTCGTATGAAAAACTGTTTTTT. Translation gives CTSSQAQGSYEKLFF. The rearrangement uses TRBV1 and TRBJ1-4; the D call in the table, TRBD1, was not verified against the DNA. TRBV1 is labeled a pseudogene. The CDR3 spans 15 residues.

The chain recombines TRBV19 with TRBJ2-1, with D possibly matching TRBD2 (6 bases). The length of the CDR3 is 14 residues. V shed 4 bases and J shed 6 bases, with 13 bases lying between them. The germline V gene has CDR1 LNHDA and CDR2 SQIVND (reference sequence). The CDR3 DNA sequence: TGTGCCAGTAGTAAAGGAGGGCCAGTCAATGAGCAGTTCTTC. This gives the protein CASSKGGPVNEQFF. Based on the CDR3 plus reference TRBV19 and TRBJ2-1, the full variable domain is DGGITQSPKYLFRKEGQNVTLSCEQNLNHDAMYWYRQDPGQGLRLIYYSQIVNDFQKGDIAEGYSVSREKKESFPLTVTSAQKNPTAFYLCASSKGGPVNEQFFGPGTRLTVL.

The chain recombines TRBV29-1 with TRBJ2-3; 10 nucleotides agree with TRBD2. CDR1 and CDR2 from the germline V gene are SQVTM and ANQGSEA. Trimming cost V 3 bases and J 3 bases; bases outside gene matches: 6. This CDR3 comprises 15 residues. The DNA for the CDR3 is TGCAGCGTTGAGGCGGGTAGCGGGGGGACAGATACGCAGTATTTT. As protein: CSVEAGSGGTDTQYF.

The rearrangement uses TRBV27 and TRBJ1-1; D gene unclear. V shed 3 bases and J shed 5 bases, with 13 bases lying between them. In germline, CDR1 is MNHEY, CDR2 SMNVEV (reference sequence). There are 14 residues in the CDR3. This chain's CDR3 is CASSLAAAGTEAFF. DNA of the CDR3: TGTGCCAGCAGTTTGGCGGCCGCGGGAACTGAAGCTTTCTTT.

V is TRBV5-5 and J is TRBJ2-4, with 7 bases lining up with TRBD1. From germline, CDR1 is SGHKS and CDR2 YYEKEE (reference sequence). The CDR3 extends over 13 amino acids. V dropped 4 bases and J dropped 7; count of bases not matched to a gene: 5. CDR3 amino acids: CASSPRGMNIQYF. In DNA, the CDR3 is TGTGCCAGCAGCCCCAGGGGGATGAACATTCAGTACTTC.

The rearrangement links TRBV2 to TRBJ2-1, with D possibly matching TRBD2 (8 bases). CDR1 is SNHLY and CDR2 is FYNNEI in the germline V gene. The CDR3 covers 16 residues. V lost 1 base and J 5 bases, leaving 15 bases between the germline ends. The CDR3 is CASSEGGGTVNNEQFF. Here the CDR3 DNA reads TGTGCCAGCAGTGAAGGCGGGGGGACAGTTAACAATGAGCAGTTCTTC.

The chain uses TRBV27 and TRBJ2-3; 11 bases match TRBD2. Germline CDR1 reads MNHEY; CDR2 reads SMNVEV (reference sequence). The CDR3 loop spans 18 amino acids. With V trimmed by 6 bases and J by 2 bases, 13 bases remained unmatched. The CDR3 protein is CASSPGLAAITYTDTQYF. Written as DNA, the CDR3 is TGTGCCAGCAGCCCGGGACTAGCGGCTATAACCTACACAGATACGCAGTATTTT.

CDR3 DNA: TGTGCCACCAGCAGCCAGACTGAGAGAGGCTACACCTTC. Amino acid sequence: CATSSQTERGYTF. This chain uses TRBV15 with TRBJ1-2; no clear D gene. V lost 3 bases, J lost 8 bases, and 13 bases lay in between. The germline CDR1 and CDR2 sequences are LNHNV and YYDKDF (reference sequence). CDR3 length equals 13 residues.

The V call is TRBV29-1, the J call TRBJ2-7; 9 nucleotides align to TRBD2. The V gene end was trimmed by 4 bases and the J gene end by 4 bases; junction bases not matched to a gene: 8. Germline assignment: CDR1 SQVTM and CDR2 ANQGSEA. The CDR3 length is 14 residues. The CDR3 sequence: CSVGGLAGVYEQYF. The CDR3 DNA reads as TGCAGCGTTGGGGGTTTAGCGGGAGTTTACGAGCAGTACTTC.

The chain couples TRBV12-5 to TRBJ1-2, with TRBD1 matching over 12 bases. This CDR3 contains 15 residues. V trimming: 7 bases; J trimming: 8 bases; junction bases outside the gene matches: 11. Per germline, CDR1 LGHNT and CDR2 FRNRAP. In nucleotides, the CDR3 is TGTGCTAGTGCCCTGGGGACAGGGGGCTATAGAGGCTACACCTTC. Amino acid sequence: CASALGTGGYRGYTF. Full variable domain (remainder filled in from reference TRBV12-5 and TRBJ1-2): DARVTQTPRHKVTEMGQEVTMRCQPILGHNTVFWYRQTMMQGLELLAYFRNRAPLDDSGMPKDRFSAEMPDATLATLKIQPSEPRDSAVYFCASALGTGGYRGYTFGSGTRLTVV.

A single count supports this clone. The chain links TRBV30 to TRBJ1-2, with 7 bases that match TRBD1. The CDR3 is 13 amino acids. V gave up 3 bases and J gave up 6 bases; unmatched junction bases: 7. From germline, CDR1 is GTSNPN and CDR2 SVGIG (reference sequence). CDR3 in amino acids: CAWSKRGRDGYTF. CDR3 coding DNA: TGTGCCTGGAGCAAAAGGGGGCGGGATGGCTACACCTTC.

As DNA, the CDR3 is TGTGCCAGCTCACCGGGAGGGGTGTTCTACAATGAGCAGTTCTTC. As protein: CASSPGGVFYNEQFF. The chain combines TRBV18 with TRBJ2-1, with 7 bases fitting TRBD2. Germline loops: CDR1 KGHSH, CDR2 LQKENI. This CDR3 has 15 residues. The V and J ends lost 3 bases and 3 bases, in that order; junction bases with no gene match: 5.

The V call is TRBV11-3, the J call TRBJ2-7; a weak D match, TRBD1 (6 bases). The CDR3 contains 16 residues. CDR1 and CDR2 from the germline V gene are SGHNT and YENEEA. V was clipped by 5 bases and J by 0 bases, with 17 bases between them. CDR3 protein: CASSPRVGANSYEQYF. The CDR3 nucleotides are TGTGCCAGCAGCCCTAGGGTGGGGGCAAACTCCTACGAGCAGTACTTC.

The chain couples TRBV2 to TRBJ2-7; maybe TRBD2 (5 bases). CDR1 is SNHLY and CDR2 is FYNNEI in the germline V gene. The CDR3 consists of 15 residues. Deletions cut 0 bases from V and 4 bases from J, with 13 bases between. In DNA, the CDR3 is TGTGCCAGCAGTGAAGCGGGAGTAATATCGTACGAGCAGTACTTC. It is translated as CASSEAGVISYEQYF.

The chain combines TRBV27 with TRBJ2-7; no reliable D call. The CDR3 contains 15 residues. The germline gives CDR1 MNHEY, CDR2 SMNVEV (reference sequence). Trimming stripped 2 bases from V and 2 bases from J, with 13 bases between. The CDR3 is CASSLLERRTYEQYF. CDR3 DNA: TGTGCCAGCAGTTTACTGGAGAGGCGTACCTACGAGCAGTACTTC.

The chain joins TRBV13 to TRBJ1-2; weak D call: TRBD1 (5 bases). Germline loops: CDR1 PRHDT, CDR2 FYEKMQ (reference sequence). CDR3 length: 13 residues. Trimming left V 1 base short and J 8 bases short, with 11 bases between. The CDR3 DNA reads TGTGCCAGCAGCTTAGACCGCCAGGGCGGCTACACCTTC. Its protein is CASSLDRQGGYTF.